This T cell receptor beta chain was recorded in a study of vaccination and CD4 T cells after COVID-19. Study-wide context: Post-vaccine sampling followed dose two by a median about 72 days (range 14 to 241). Study-wide results and caveats: Convalescent patients were relatively few, and early post-infection timepoints were missing.

TCRdb used MiXCR to reprocess the PCR reads, holding one entry per CDR3 protein. The table records roughly 14,000 distinct CDR3 sequences, roughly three quarters of them present only once. This clonotype occurred once. Its antigen is currently unknown. The sequenced sample was CD4+ T cells from blood, obtained after SARS-CoV-2 vaccination. This clonotype was obtained from a human donor who had recovered from COVID-19.

CDR3 protein: CASSTLADSYYGYTF. The CDR3 DNA sequence: TGTGCCAGTAGTACCTTAGCCGACAGCTACTATGGCTACACCTTC. The chain is built from TRBV19 and TRBJ1-2, with D tentatively TRBD1 (5 bases). The CDR3 loop spans 15 amino acids. Germline CDR1 reads LNHDA; CDR2 reads SQIVND (reference sequence). Trimming took 4 bases from V and 3 from J, leaving 15 bases between them.